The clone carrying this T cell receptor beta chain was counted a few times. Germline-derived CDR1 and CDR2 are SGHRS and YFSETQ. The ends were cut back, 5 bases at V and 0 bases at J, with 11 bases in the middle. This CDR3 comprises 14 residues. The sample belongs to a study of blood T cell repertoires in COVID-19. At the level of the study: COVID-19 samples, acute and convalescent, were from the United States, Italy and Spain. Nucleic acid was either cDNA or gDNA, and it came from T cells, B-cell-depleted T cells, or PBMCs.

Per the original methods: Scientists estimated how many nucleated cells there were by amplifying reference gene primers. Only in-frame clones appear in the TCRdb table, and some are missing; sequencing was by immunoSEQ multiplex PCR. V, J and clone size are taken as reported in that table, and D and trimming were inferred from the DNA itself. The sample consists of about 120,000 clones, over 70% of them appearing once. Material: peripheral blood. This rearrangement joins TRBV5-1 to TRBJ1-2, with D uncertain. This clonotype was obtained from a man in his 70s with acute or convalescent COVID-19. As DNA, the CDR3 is TGCGCCAGCAGTCCCCCCACAGCTAACTATGGCTACACCTTC. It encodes CASSPPTANYGYTF.